This T cell receptor (beta chain) comes out of a study of shared clonotypes between healthy human individuals. Study-level results: Among donors, clonotype sharing was expected to be affected by sequencing depth. A few donors had 5% to 6% of their naive CD4 clonotypes in common. What rarefaction showed was incomplete sorted-subset sequencing despite large depth.

The method was immunoSEQ multiplex PCR; TCRdb's version includes in-frame clones alone and lacks a portion of them. Altogether 2 million to 2.5 million clones are present, approximately 96% being singletons, with the ten largest covering roughly 0.13%. Healthy and HIV-negative, the adult donors had no recent acute infections or vaccinations. Trimming pared 10 bases from V and 7 bases from J, leaving 14 bases between. CDR1 is SGHDN and CDR2 is FVKESK in the germline V gene. This CDR3 has 11 amino acids. Concerning this clone: Its antigen is unidentified.

J is TRBJ2-7 and V is TRBV14, with D perhaps TRBD1 or TRBD2 (5 bases each). The clonotype originates from a man aged 18 to 30 in good health. Input material: naive CD4+ T cells sorted from blood. Subset of the sample: CD45RA+ positively selected. This chain's CDR3 is CAISRGVEQYF. The CDR3 nucleotides are TGTGCCATCTCCAGAGGGGTTGAGCAGTACTTC. The full variable domain, its missing parts supplied by reference TRBV14 and TRBJ2-7, is EAGVTQFPSHSVIEKGQTVTLRCDPISGHDNLYWYRRVMGKEIKFLLHFVKESKQDESGMPNNRFLAERTGGTYSTLKVQPAELEDSGVYFCAISRGVEQYFGPGTRLTVT.